A single sample gave rise to the 25 T cell receptor beta chains below, sequenced in a study of T cell responses to AZD1222 COVID-19 vaccine. Generated by immunoSEQ multiplex PCR, the TCRdb table keeps only in-frame clones and is missing some. The sample yields about 110,000 clones, roughly 90% seen once. The material was peripheral blood, obtained 28 days after the second AZD1222 dose. The receptors were sampled from an adult who received the AZD1222 COVID-19 vaccine.

The chain joins TRBV7-8 to TRBJ2-7; D is possibly TRBD2 (6 bases). The germline gives CDR1 SGHVS, CDR2 FQNEAQ. Trimming pared 5 bases from V and 3 bases from J, leaving 14 bases between. The CDR3 length is 14 residues. The CDR3 DNA is TGTGCCAGCAGCAGGGGACTTCAGAGCTACGAGCAGTACTTC. It yields the protein CASSRGLQSYEQYF. The full variable domain, its missing parts supplied by reference TRBV7-8 and TRBJ2-7, is GAGVSQSPRYKVAKRGQDVALRCDPISGHVSLFWYQQALGQGPEFLTYFQNEAQLDKSGLPSDRFFAERPEGSVSTLKIQRTQQEDSAVYLCASSRGLQSYEQYFGPGTRLTVT.

This chain uses TRBV11-2 with TRBJ1-1; TRBD1 might be the D (5 bases). The CDR3 is 13 amino acids. Germline V CDR1 and CDR2: SGHAT, FQNNGV. V dropped 7 bases and J dropped 5 bases, with 14 bases sitting between them. CDR3 sequence: CASTVRGRTEAFF. The DNA of the CDR3 is TGTGCCAGCACCGTTCGGGGCCGAACTGAAGCTTTCTTT.

The chain is built from TRBV6-4 and TRBJ2-1; TRBD2 matches at 10 bases. V shed 2 bases and J 6 bases; nucleotides not matched to a gene: 4. CDR1 and CDR2 from the germline V gene are MRHNA and SNTAGT. The CDR3 is 15 amino acids. CDR3 amino acids: CASSDSGGAANEQFF. In DNA form, the CDR3 reads TGTGCCAGCAGTGACAGCGGGGGGGCCGCCAATGAGCAGTTCTTC.

The CDR3 loop is CASRDSSGAFF. The CDR3 nucleotides are TGTGCCAGCCGGGACTCCTCGGGGGCTTTCTTT. V and J are TRBV28 and TRBJ1-1, with D perhaps TRBD1 (5 bases). The V and J ends lost 8 bases and 11 bases respectively, with 15 bases between them. The CDR3 extends over 11 amino acids. Looked up from germline, CDR1 is MDHEN and CDR2 is SYDVKM.

The genes are TRBV11-3 and TRBJ2-5; D is unclear. The CDR3 is 14 amino acids. Trimming took off 1 base at V and 2 bases at J, with 8 bases between the two ends. CDR1 is SGHNT, CDR2 YENEEA, per germline. The CDR3 nucleotides read TGTGCCAGCAGCTTAGGTCCCGAACAAGAGACCCAGTACTTC. It specifies CASSLGPEQETQYF. Supplemented by reference TRBV11-3 and TRBJ2-5, the full variable domain reads EAGVVQSPRYKIIEKKQPVAFWCNPISGHNTLYWYLQNLGQGPELLIRYENEEAVDDSQLPKDRFSAERLKGVDSTLKIQPAELGDSAVYLCASSLGPEQETQYFGPGTRLLVL.

This chain links TRBV19 with TRBJ2-2; 7 bases map to TRBD1. This CDR3 has 16 residues. The germline V gene encodes CDR1 LNHDA and CDR2 SQIVND (reference sequence). The V and J ends lost 4 bases and 1 base, in that order; junction bases with no gene match: 6. CDR3 sequence: CASSTQTGLNTGELFF. For the CDR3, the DNA is TGTGCCAGTAGTACTCAGACAGGGCTGAACACCGGGGAGCTGTTTTTT. Combining the CDR3 with reference TRBV19 and TRBJ2-2 gives the whole variable domain DGGITQSPKYLFRKEGQNVTLSCEQNLNHDAMYWYRQDPGQGLRLIYYSQIVNDFQKGDIAEGYSVSREKKESFPLTVTSAQKNPTAFYLCASSTQTGLNTGELFFGEGSRLTVL.

J is TRBJ1-4 and V is TRBV27; D is ambiguous. This CDR3 has 17 amino acids. V was pared by 2 bases and J by 0 bases, with 13 bases between. Germline lookup yields CDR1 MNHEY and CDR2 SMNVEV (reference sequence). The CDR3 here is CASSLGRIPPTNEKLFF. The CDR3 DNA is TGTGCCAGCAGTTTAGGCAGAATACCTCCAACTAATGAAAAACTGTTTTTT.

The chain carries TRBV6-5 and TRBJ1-1; TRBD1 might be the D (6 bases). The germline V gene encodes CDR1 MNHEY and CDR2 SVGAGI. Trimming took 7 bases from V and 1 from J, leaving 16 bases between them. The CDR3 extends over 15 amino acids. This CDR3 reads CASTSGLGANTEAFF. CDR3 nucleotide sequence: TGTGCCAGCACGTCTGGCCTGGGGGCGAACACTGAAGCTTTCTTT.

The chain has TRBV5-1 and TRBJ1-5; 12 nucleotides agree with TRBD1. Per germline, CDR1 SGHRS and CDR2 YFSETQ. Losses at the gene ends were 4 bases for V and 5 bases for J; bases not matched to a gene: 4. The CDR3 spans 15 residues. CDR3 in DNA: TGCGCCAGCAGCCCGGGACAGGGGGCGTATCAGCCCCAGCATTTT. Encoded protein: CASSPGQGAYQPQHF.

The rearrangement uses TRBV16 and TRBJ1-1, with TRBD1 matching 8 bases. The V gene end was trimmed by 0 bases and the J gene end by 11 bases; junction bases not matched to a gene: 8. Germline CDR1 and CDR2: KGHSY and FQNENV. The length of the CDR3 is 14 residues. In DNA, the CDR3 is TGTGCCAGCAGCCAATCGACAGGGGAAGCTGCGGCTTTCTTT. Protein: CASSQSTGEAAAFF. The entire variable domain, with the rest obtained from reference TRBV16 and TRBJ1-1, is as follows: GEEVAQTPKHLVRGEGQKAKLYCAPIKGHSYVFWYQQVLKNEFKFLISFQNENVFDETGMPKERFSAKCLPNSPCSLEIQATKLEDSAVYFCASSQSTGEAAAFFGQGTRLTVV.

The V call is TRBV24-1, the J call TRBJ2-5; D gene unclear. V was cut by 3 bases and J by 7 bases, with 5 bases left in between. The CDR3 is 11 amino acids. Per germline, CDR1 KGHDR and CDR2 SFDVKD. CDR3 residues: CATSDRVTQYF. DNA for the CDR3: TGTGCCACCAGTGATCGGGTGACCCAGTACTTC.

The rearrangement uses TRBV3-1 (or the pseudogene TRBV3-2) and TRBJ1-2; 7 bases match TRBD1. The V gene end was trimmed by 4 bases and the J gene end by 6 bases; junction bases not matched to a gene: 17. From germline, CDR1 is LGHDT and CDR2 YNNKEL (reference sequence). The CDR3 totals 17 residues. The CDR3 DNA is TGTGCCAGCAGCCCCGTCGGGACAGCTACATCCGGACATGGCTACACCTTC. It yields the protein CASSPVGTATSGHGYTF.

J is TRBJ2-1 and V is TRBV2, with 8 bases lining up with TRBD2. V was pared by 7 bases and J by 4 bases, with 6 bases of the junction left unmatched. This CDR3 comprises 14 residues. The germline V gene encodes CDR1 SNHLY and CDR2 FYNNEI. CDR3: CASKKLADYNEQFF. The DNA for the CDR3 is TGTGCCAGCAAAAAACTAGCGGATTACAATGAGCAGTTCTTC.

The rearrangement uses TRBV19 and TRBJ1-2; TRBD1 agrees at 7 bases. Germline CDR1 LNHDA, CDR2 SQIVND (reference sequence). After removal of 8 bases from V and 4 bases from J, the junction contained 13 bases not matched to a gene. The CDR3 consists of 15 residues. The CDR3 DNA sequence: TGTGCCAGTGCCCCTCCGAGGGGGCTAGGCTATGGCTACACCTTC. This gives the protein CASAPPRGLGYGYTF. The full variable domain, rest sourced from reference TRBV19 and TRBJ1-2, is DGGITQSPKYLFRKEGQNVTLSCEQNLNHDAMYWYRQDPGQGLRLIYYSQIVNDFQKGDIAEGYSVSREKKESFPLTVTSAQKNPTAFYLCASAPPRGLGYGYTFGSGTRLTVV.

The rearrangement links TRBV5-1 to TRBJ2-2, with a tentative D call TRBD1 (6 bases). CDR1 and CDR2 from the germline V gene are SGHRS and YFSETQ. The CDR3 contains 14 residues. The ends were cut back, 1 base at V and 6 bases at J, with 10 bases in the middle. CDR3 DNA sequence: TGCGCCAGCAGCTTGAGCAGGGGCCCCGGGGAGCTGTTTTTT. Its translation is CASSLSRGPGELFF.

This clone was detected a few times. The chain has TRBV7-6 and TRBJ2-5; TRBD2 aligns across 9 bases. J gave up 1 base and V 1 base, and 4 bases lay outside the gene matches. Germline assignment: CDR1 SGHVS and CDR2 FNYEAQ. The CDR3 spans 16 residues. The CDR3 reads CASSLDLAGFQETQYF. For the CDR3, the DNA is TGTGCCAGCAGCTTAGATCTAGCGGGGTTCCAAGAGACCCAGTACTTC.

The chain has TRBV12-3 or TRBV12-4 and TRBJ2-7; no reliable D call. The CDR3 spans 11 residues. Trimming cost V 4 bases and J 0 bases, with 1 base left between them. The CDR3 loop reads CASSSSYEQYF. The DNA of the CDR3 is TGTGCCAGCAGTTCCTCCTACGAGCAGTACTTC.

The chain combines TRBV5-1 with TRBJ1-1; 9 bases line up with TRBD1. Germline CDR1 reads SGHRS; CDR2 reads YFSETQ. This CDR3 comprises 14 residues. Germline trimming cut 4 bases from V and 7 bases from J; bases unmatched to any gene: 8. The CDR3 here is CASSGEQGALEAFF. The DNA for the CDR3 is TGCGCCAGCAGCGGGGAACAGGGGGCCCTTGAAGCTTTCTTT.

The table lists this clone with a few counts. V usage is TRBV14 and J usage is TRBJ1-2, with D possibly TRBD1 on 5 matching bases. The CDR3 is 17 residues long. The V end lost 6 bases, the J end lost 0 bases, and 20 bases lay between the germline ends. Germline assignment: CDR1 SGHDN and CDR2 FVKESK. In DNA, the CDR3 is TGTGCCAGCAGGGGCGGTTTACCGCAGGGAACTAACTATGGCTACACCTTC. This encodes CASRGGLPQGTNYGYTF.

J is TRBJ2-5 and V is TRBV6-1; 14 bases line up with TRBD2. Trimming cost V 4 bases and J 5 bases; bases outside gene matches: 9. The germline CDR1 and CDR2 sequences are MNHNS and SASEGT. The CDR3 contains 17 residues. The CDR3 sequence: CASSGGGTSGSGETQYF. DNA of the CDR3: TGTGCCAGCAGTGGGGGGGGGACTAGCGGGAGCGGGGAGACCCAGTACTTC.

The DNA of the CDR3 is TGTGCCAGCAGTTCAGGGGGCATGAGCAATCAGCCCCAGCATTTT. Residues: CASSSGGMSNQPQHF. The rearrangement joins TRBV28 to TRBJ1-5; 8 bases agree with TRBD1. V trimming: 4 bases; J trimming: 1 base; junction bases outside the gene matches: 3. CDR1 is MDHEN and CDR2 is SYDVKM in the germline V gene. The CDR3 runs to 15 residues.

The chain couples TRBV6-1 to TRBJ1-6, with D perhaps TRBD1 (6 bases). There are 15 residues in the CDR3. The germline CDR1 and CDR2 sequences are MNHNS and SASEGT. The germline V and J ends were trimmed by 2 bases and 5 bases, with 10 bases remaining between them. This CDR3 reads CASSELDRNNSPLHF. CDR3 DNA: TGTGCCAGCAGTGAATTGGACAGAAATAATTCACCCCTCCACTTT.

The V gene is TRBV18, the J gene TRBJ1-2, with a possible D match to TRBD1 (5 bases). V lost 3 bases, J lost 3 bases, and 23 bases lay in between. The germline V gene encodes CDR1 KGHSH and CDR2 LQKENI. The CDR3 is 18 residues long. This CDR3 is CASSPWLQASRVDYGYTF. The DNA of the CDR3 is TGTGCCAGCTCACCCTGGCTACAGGCAAGTCGAGTTGACTATGGCTACACCTTC. Together with reference TRBV18 and TRBJ1-2, the CDR3 gives the full variable domain: NAGVMQNPRHLVRRRGQEARLRCSPMKGHSHVYWYRQLPEEGLKFMVYLQKENIIDESGMPKERFSAEFPKEGPSILRIQQVVRGDSAAYFCASSPWLQASRVDYGYTFGSGTRLTVV.

The V call is TRBV10-3, the J call TRBJ1-1; D remains unclear. CDR1 is ENHRY, CDR2 SYGVKD, per germline. The V end lost 10 bases, the J end lost 3 bases, and 18 bases lay between the germline ends. The CDR3 spans 14 residues. CDR3 bases: TGTGCCACCTCGGACCGCGATAAGTACACTGAAGCTTTCTTT. Its protein is CATSDRDKYTEAFF.

The V and J genes are TRBV6-7 and TRBJ1-5, with D possibly TRBD1 on 5 matching bases. TRBV6-7 is treated as an ORF (open reading frame) with a function not yet certain. V gave up 2 bases and J gave up 2 bases, with 22 bases separating them. The CDR3 runs 19 residues. The CDR3 here is CASSYPVSGLFRGNQPQHF. The CDR3 DNA sequence: TGTGCCAGCAGTTACCCTGTGTCAGGGTTGTTCCGAGGCAATCAGCCCCAGCATTTT.